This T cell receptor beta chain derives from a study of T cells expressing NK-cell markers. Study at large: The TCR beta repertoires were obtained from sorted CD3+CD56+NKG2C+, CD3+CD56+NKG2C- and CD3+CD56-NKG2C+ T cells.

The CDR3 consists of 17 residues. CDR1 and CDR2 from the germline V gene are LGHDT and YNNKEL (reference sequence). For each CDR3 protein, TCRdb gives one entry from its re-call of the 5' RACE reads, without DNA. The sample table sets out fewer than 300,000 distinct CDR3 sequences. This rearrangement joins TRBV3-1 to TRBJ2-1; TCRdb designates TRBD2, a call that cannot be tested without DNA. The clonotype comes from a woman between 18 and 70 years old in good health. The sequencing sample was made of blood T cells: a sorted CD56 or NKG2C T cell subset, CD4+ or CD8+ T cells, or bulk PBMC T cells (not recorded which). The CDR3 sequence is CASSLPSGGAVYNEQFF.